This T cell receptor beta chain was retrieved from a study of PD-L1 blockade in urothelial cancer. Time point specified: pretreatment peripheral blood. Germline lookup yields CDR1 LGHNA and CDR2 YSLEER. After removal of 4 bases from V and 4 bases from J, the junction contained 6 bases not matched to a gene. The CDR3 sequence is 15 residues long. Libraries were prepared by immunoSEQ multiplex PCR; TCRdb keeps only in-frame clonotypes and omits some of them. Of some 45,000 clones in the sample, over 75% are singletons; the top ten hold about a sixth. The chain carries TRBV4-3 and TRBJ2-1, with 8 nucleotides matching TRBD2. The sequencing here drew on PBMCs, taken around atezolizumab (anti-PD-L1) treatment. The receptor's source is a man aged 60-69 years with urothelial cancer. CDR3: CASSPSGSLYNEQFF. CDR3 coding DNA: TGCGCCAGCAGCCCAAGCGGGAGTCTTTACAATGAGCAGTTCTTC.